Sequencing of this T cell receptor beta chain was carried out in a study of cytomegalovirus exposure and HLA in healthy donors. The study's findings and limits: Sequences of the TCR beta chain were said to predict the HLA-A and HLA-B alleles of most subjects accurately.

Comment on this clone: Its antigen is still unknown.

The study ran its PCR with 60 Vbeta and 13 Jbeta primers. Using immunoSEQ multiplex PCR, the repertoire was profiled, and TCRdb retains in-frame clones only, with some absent. The sample holds about 190,000 clones, more than 75% seen once. Germline CDR1 is SEHNR and CDR2 is FQNEAQ (reference sequence). V was cut by 2 bases and J by 0 bases, with 7 bases left in between. The CDR3 runs to 15 residues. V and J are TRBV7-9 and TRBJ2-2; no firm D call. The receptor's source is a man in his thirties or forties in good health and CMV-seronegative. Sequences were obtained from PBMCs. CDR3 protein: CASSLTTANTGELFF. In DNA form, the CDR3 reads TGTGCCAGCAGCTTAACCACAGCGAACACCGGGGAGCTGTTTTTT.